This record looks at one T cell receptor (beta chain) sequence and its context. This sample is drawn from a study of blood T cell repertoires in COVID-19. Per the study methods: Scientists estimated how many nucleated cells there were by amplifying reference gene primers. Assay used: immunoSEQ multiplex PCR; TCRdb lists only in-frame clones, some missing. V, J and clone size derive from that table, while D and trimming were established from the DNA sequence. Of 120,000 or so clones detected, over 70% appear once; the ten largest clones hold about 6%. Trimming at V came to 0 bases and at J to 6 bases, leaving 2 bases not matched to a gene. The CDR3 length is 15 residues. Germline assignment: CDR1 MNHEY and CDR2 SVGAGI.

The chain recombines TRBV6-5 with TRBJ1-5; 10 bases line up with TRBD1. The TCR comes from a man aged 80 or over with active or convalescent COVID-19. Sequenced: peripheral blood. The CDR3 spells CASSYSGTGVQPQHF. The CDR3 bases are TGTGCCAGCAGTTACTCCGGGACAGGGGTTCAGCCCCAGCATTTT.